The 30 T cell receptor beta chains in this list originate from one sample, sequenced in a study of vaccination and CD4 T cells after COVID-19. Treatment indicated: 10-day PBMC culture with coronavirus spike peptide pools or control peptides (ViraFEST assay). Their cognate antigens are unknown. At the Johns Hopkins FTIC core, DNA taken from cultured CD4+ T cells was sequenced by way of the Oncomine TCR Beta short-read assay. TCRdb itself ran the PCR reads through MiXCR, one entry per CDR3 protein. The sample includes about 13,000 distinct CDR3 sequences, 50% to 75% of them seen just once. Sequenced sample: CD4+ T cells from blood, cultured in vitro. The receptors originated from a human donor who had recovered from COVID-19.

This clonotype was found a few times. The chain combines TRBV7-8 with TRBJ2-3; 8 positions match TRBD1. Germline-derived CDR1 and CDR2 are SGHVS and FQNEAQ. The CDR3 has 18 amino acids. The V segment lost 0 bases and the J segment 4 bases; nucleotides outside the gene matches: 12. The CDR3 protein is CASSLAGGSRGLADTQYF. The CDR3 nucleotides are TGTGCCAGCAGCTTAGCGGGGGGTAGCAGGGGGCTGGCAGATACGCAGTATTTT.

The genes are TRBV20-1 and TRBJ1-2, with TRBD1 matching 9 bases. V trimming: 5 bases; J trimming: 3 bases; junction bases outside the gene matches: 10. The CDR3 extends over 15 amino acids. CDR1 and CDR2 from the germline V gene are DFQATT and SNEGSKA (reference sequence). DNA of the CDR3: TGCAGTGCTGGACCAGGGGACAGGGAAGACTATGGCTACACCTTC. Its translation is CSAGPGDREDYGYTF.

J is TRBJ1-4 and V is TRBV6-1; possible D gene TRBD1, 5 bases. V lost 7 bases to trimming and J lost 8 bases, with 26 bases between them. CDR3 length equals 17 residues. Per germline, CDR1 MNHNS and CDR2 SASEGT. In DNA form, the CDR3 reads TGTGCCAGCACCCTCGGGGAGGGGAAGGGGTCGTCGGAAAAACTGTTTTTT. Translation gives CASTLGEGKGSSEKLFF.

V is TRBV6-2 or TRBV6-3 and J is TRBJ2-5; TRBD2 matches 8 bases. CDR3 length: 17 amino acids. J was trimmed by 0 bases and V by 4 bases; bases with no gene match: 10. CDR1 is MNHEY and CDR2 is SVGEGT in the germline V gene. DNA for the CDR3: TGTGCCAGCAGTTCCCCCCAGCGGGGGAGGTACCAAGAGACCCAGTACTTC. Translating it yields CASSSPQRGRYQETQYF.

The chain links TRBV21-1 to TRBJ1-2. TRBV21-1 is given as a pseudogene. The CDR3 runs to 18 residues. The CDR3 DNA reads TGTGCCAGCAGCAAAATATGGGCCCGGACTGACGCTAACTATGGCTACACCTTC. Translated: CASSKIWARTDANYGYTF.

Only one count was recorded for this clonotype. The CDR3 sequence: CASSLQPQGNEKLFF. DNA for the CDR3: TGTGCCAGCAGCTTACAACCACAGGGTAATGAAAAACTGTTTTTT. This sequence joins TRBV7-9 and TRBJ1-4, with D possibly being TRBD1 (6 bases). Between the trimmed V and J ends, which lost 2 bases and 4 bases, there was a span of 11 bases. The CDR3 loop spans 15 amino acids. Germline V gene sequence: CDR1 SEHNR, CDR2 FQNEAQ (reference sequence).

The chain couples TRBV7-2 to TRBJ1-1; D perhaps matches TRBD1 (5 bases). V lost 2 bases, J lost 5 bases, and 12 bases lay in between. Germline V lookup: CDR1 SGHTA, CDR2 FQGNSA. The CDR3 runs 14 residues. The CDR3 coding sequence is TGTGCCAGCAGCTTAATGGGGCCGGGGACTGAAGCTTTCTTT. Translated: CASSLMGPGTEAFF.

This chain's CDR3 is CASSIGAGRRAKNIQYF. CDR3 bases: TGTGCCAGTAGTATAGGGGCGGGACGTCGAGCCAAAAACATTCAGTACTTC. The genes are TRBV19 and TRBJ2-4, with a possible D match to TRBD2 (6 bases). Trimming removed 1 base from V and 0 bases from J, with 13 bases in between. The CDR3 extends over 17 amino acids. Germline CDR1 is LNHDA and CDR2 is SQIVND (reference sequence). The full variable domain, in which reference TRBV19 and TRBJ2-4 provide the parts outside the CDR3, is DGGITQSPKYLFRKEGQNVTLSCEQNLNHDAMYWYRQDPGQGLRLIYYSQIVNDFQKGDIAEGYSVSREKKESFPLTVTSAQKNPTAFYLCASSIGAGRRAKNIQYFGAGTRLSVL.

The V gene is TRBV7-9, the J gene TRBJ1-5, with D uncertain. The CDR3 is made up of 15 amino acids. V shed 4 bases and J shed 3 bases, with 13 bases lying between them. The germline gives CDR1 SEHNR, CDR2 FQNEAQ (reference sequence). CDR3 loop: CASSSDPGDNQPQHF. The DNA of the CDR3 is TGTGCCAGCAGCTCTGACCCCGGAGACAATCAGCCCCAGCATTTT.

This rearrangement joins TRBV7-7 to TRBJ1-1, with D uncertain. This CDR3 spans 13 amino acids. Germline CDR1 reads SSHAT; CDR2 reads FNYEAQ (reference sequence). The ends were cut back, 5 bases at V and 3 bases at J, with 10 bases in the middle. The CDR3 is CASSQQEHTEAFF. The CDR3 DNA sequence: TGTGCCAGCAGCCAACAAGAGCACACTGAAGCTTTCTTT. Full variable domain (missing parts from reference TRBV7-7 and TRBJ1-1): GAGVSQSPRYKVTKRGQDVTLRCDPISSHATLYWYQQALGQGPEFLTYFNYEAQPDKSGLPSDRFSAERPEGSISTLTIQRTEQRDSAMYRCASSQQEHTEAFFGQGTRLTVV.

Only a few counts were recorded for this clonotype. This chain links TRBV27 with TRBJ2-3; 8 bases are a match to TRBD1. This CDR3 contains 16 residues. CDR1 is MNHEY and CDR2 is SMNVEV in the germline V gene (reference sequence). J was trimmed by 2 bases and V by 5 bases; bases with no gene match: 9. The CDR3 spells CASSPMTGAPTDTQYF. CDR3 bases: TGTGCCAGCAGTCCTATGACAGGGGCGCCCACAGATACGCAGTATTTT.

This clonotype was observed a handful of times. The J gene is TRBJ1-5, the V gene TRBV6-1, with a weak D call TRBD1 (6 bases). The CDR3 is made up of 13 amino acids. V was trimmed by 4 bases and J by 3 bases, leaving 7 bases between them. Per the germline V gene, CDR1 is MNHNS and CDR2 is SASEGT. In DNA, the CDR3 is TGTGCCAGCAGTGGACAGGACAATCAGCCCCAGCATTTT. Translating gives CASSGQDNQPQHF.

The table lists this clonotype with a count of one. The chain links TRBV4-1 to TRBJ1-2, with D uncertain. V dropped 1 base and J dropped 3 bases, with 6 bases sitting between them. Looked up from germline, CDR1 is MGHRA and CDR2 is YSYEKL. This CDR3 comprises 13 residues. The CDR3 protein is CASSQVDDYGYTF. The CDR3 DNA is TGCGCCAGCAGCCAAGTTGACGACTATGGCTACACCTTC.

This clonotype was seen only a few times. V and J are TRBV11-3 and TRBJ2-2, with D tentatively TRBD1 (5 bases). The CDR3 is made up of 15 amino acids. Per germline, CDR1 SGHNT and CDR2 YENEEA. V lost 1 base and J lost 3, with 9 bases in between. The CDR3 bases are TGTGCCAGCAGCTTAGGGCAGGGTGACACCGGGGAGCTGTTTTTT. Translated, it gives CASSLGQGDTGELFF.

The V and J genes are TRBV7-2 and TRBJ2-5, with 8 bases that match TRBD2. The CDR3 extends over 15 amino acids. With 5 bases clipped from V and 3 bases from J, the junction kept 8 bases outside the gene matches. Germline loops: CDR1 SGHTA, CDR2 FQGNSA. This chain's CDR3 is CASSLEPGREETQYF. CDR3 bases: TGTGCCAGCAGCCTGGAACCCGGGAGGGAAGAGACCCAGTACTTC.

This chain links TRBV25-1 with TRBJ2-7, with D possibly being TRBD1 or TRBD2 (5 bases each). CDR1 and CDR2 from the germline V gene are MGHDK and SYGVNS. V was cut by 2 bases and J by 2 bases, with 16 bases left in between. The CDR3 totals 16 residues. The CDR3 spells CASSEPRRGRTYEQYF. The CDR3 region has the DNA TGTGCCAGCAGTGAACCCCGACGGGGCAGAACCTACGAGCAGTACTTC.

This clonotype came up a few times. The chain combines TRBV27 with TRBJ1-2; the D is unclear. Trimming took 10 bases from V and 2 from J, leaving 26 bases between them. Germline CDR1 reads MNHEY; CDR2 reads SMNVEV (reference sequence). CDR3 length: 17 amino acids. The CDR3 is CAIFKGRVHAFNYGYTF. The CDR3 DNA sequence: TGTGCCATCTTTAAGGGTAGGGTCCACGCATTCAACTATGGCTACACCTTC.

This clonotype was seen just once. The V and J genes are TRBV27 and TRBJ2-1, with D possibly TRBD2 on 5 matching bases. V gave up 3 bases and J gave up 5 bases, with 14 bases separating them. CDR1 MNHEY and CDR2 SMNVEV come from the germline V gene (reference sequence). The CDR3 extends over 15 amino acids. CDR3 protein: CASSFRELANNEQFF. The CDR3 DNA is TGTGCCAGCAGTTTCCGGGAACTCGCCAACAATGAGCAGTTCTTC.

Comment on this clonotype: Germline and junction disagree at one end, which may indicate a read error. This chain connects TRBV5-4 to TRBJ2-5; 8 bases map to TRBD2. Germline lookup yields CDR1 SGHNT and CDR2 YYREEE (reference sequence). There are 15 residues in the CDR3. The chain's CDR3 is CASSSTGGIQEIQYF. The CDR3 coding sequence is TGTGCCAGCAGCTCCACGGGGGGGATCCAAGAGATCCAGTACTTC.

The rearrangement links TRBV6-1 to TRBJ1-5; D is unresolved. Trimming removed 2 bases from V and 9 bases from J, with 8 bases in between. The CDR3 is made up of 12 amino acids. The germline V gene encodes CDR1 MNHNS and CDR2 SASEGT. Here the CDR3 reads CASSEYPLPQHF. DNA for the CDR3: TGTGCCAGCAGTGAATATCCTCTGCCCCAGCATTTT.

V usage is TRBV6-1 and J usage is TRBJ2-3; D ambiguous. V shed 3 bases and J shed 0 bases, with 10 bases lying between them. Germline V gene sequence: CDR1 MNHNS, CDR2 SASEGT. CDR3 length equals 15 residues. DNA for the CDR3: TGTGCCAGCAGTGAGGGCGGTACTAGCACAGATACGCAGTATTTT. This sequence encodes CASSEGGTSTDTQYF.

There are a few counts of this clonotype. The chain joins TRBV20-1 to TRBJ1-3; no reliable D call. Per the germline V gene, CDR1 is DFQATT and CDR2 is SNEGSKA (reference sequence). Trimming left V 6 bases short and J 3 bases short, with 15 bases between. The CDR3 loop spans 14 amino acids. CDR3 DNA: TGCAGTGCGAGATCGGGCCGGGGTGGAAACACCATATATTTT. It yields the protein CSARSGRGGNTIYF.

The chain links TRBV2 to TRBJ2-5; 11 positions agree with TRBD2. With V trimmed by 6 bases and J by 5 bases, 8 bases remained unmatched. Germline V CDR1 and CDR2: SNHLY, FYNNEI. There are 15 residues in the CDR3. This chain's CDR3 is CASRNSGRAAETQYF. CDR3 nucleotide sequence: TGTGCCAGCAGGAATAGCGGGAGGGCCGCCGAGACCCAGTACTTC.

The chain couples TRBV6-2 or TRBV6-3 to TRBJ2-7; no reliable D call. CDR3 length equals 13 residues. V was pared by 8 bases and J by 3 bases, with 14 bases between. CDR1 and CDR2 from the germline V gene are MNHEY and SVGEGT. CDR3 coding DNA: TGTGCCAGCTTCGGACCCTGGGACTACGAGCAGTACTTC. It codes for CASFGPWDYEQYF.

The chain has TRBV7-3 and TRBJ2-5; the D is unclear. Germline values: CDR1 SGHTA, CDR2 FQGTGA. The CDR3 consists of 13 residues. V was shortened by 5 bases and J by 5 bases, with 12 bases between the two germline ends. CDR3 sequence reads: CASSEHGRETQYF. The CDR3 DNA follows: TGTGCCAGCAGCGAACATGGCAGGGAGACCCAGTACTTC.

The rearrangement uses TRBV28 and TRBJ1-5, with TRBD1 as a possible D gene (5 bases). Germline V lookup: CDR1 MDHEN, CDR2 SYDVKM. The CDR3 consists of 15 residues. V was cut by 10 bases and J by 4 bases, with 20 bases left in between. CDR3 in amino acids: CATTSGGSGNQPQHF. The CDR3 region has the DNA TGTGCCACCACGTCCGGGGGTAGCGGGAATCAGCCCCAGCATTTT.

This chain joins TRBV20-1 and TRBJ1-2, with D maybe TRBD1 (6 bases). Germline CDR1 and CDR2: DFQATT and SNEGSKA (reference sequence). The ends were cut back, 0 bases at V and 6 bases at J, with 23 bases in the middle. The length of the CDR3 is 17 residues. For the CDR3, the DNA is TGCAGTGCTAGAGATCGGGGGCTCTCCTATACTCGGGATGGCTACACCTTC. It translates to CSARDRGLSYTRDGYTF.

The chain employs TRBV2 and TRBJ1-6; D is uncertain. With 7 bases removed from V and 3 bases from J, the gap between germline ends came to 13 bases. The CDR3 covers 15 residues. The V gene's germline CDR1 is SNHLY and CDR2 FYNNEI. The CDR3 coding sequence is TGTGCCAGCAACCCCAGCCCAAACTATAATTCACCCCTCCACTTT. This translates into CASNPSPNYNSPLHF.

The genes are TRBV20-1 and TRBJ2-1, with 9 bases identical to TRBD2. Trimming cost V 3 bases and J 7 bases; bases outside gene matches: 13. Germline lookup yields CDR1 DFQATT and CDR2 SNEGSKA (reference sequence). This CDR3 is 16 amino acids long. In DNA, the CDR3 is TGCAGTGCTAGCCTACTTGGCGGGGGGGCCGAAAATGAGCAGTTCTTC. This translates into CSASLLGGGAENEQFF.

The genes are TRBV12-3 or TRBV12-4 and TRBJ1-5; no firm D call. The length of the CDR3 is 13 residues. Deletions cut 5 bases from V and 4 bases from J, with 9 bases between. In DNA form, the CDR3 reads TGTGCCAGCAGTCCGCTTTGGAATCAGCCCCAGCATTTT. Its protein product is CASSPLWNQPQHF.